This T cell receptor (beta chain) was sequenced for a study of shared clonotypes between healthy human individuals (dated by TCRdb to the early 2020s). Concerning the study at large: The cohort included three men and a couple of women between 18 and 49 years of age. For each donor, CD4 naive and CD4 memory were each given three plates, CD8 naive was given two plates, and CD8 memory was given one plate. Per donor, leukapheresis produced somewhere between about 0.94 and 9.5 billion PBMCs. To increase sequencing depth and limit assay-specific biases, TCR repertoire library preparation and sequencing were carried out by different laboratories using diverse techniques. Blood TCR repertoires of five healthy adults were deeply sequenced to estimate repertoire size and the extent of clonotype sharing between individuals. The investigation overall reported the following: Higher generation probabilities were observed for clonotypes shared by all four sorted-subset donors than for non-shared clonotypes. Sampling was restricted to blood, and TCR repertoires in tissues likely differ from the TCR repertoires found in blood. Based on pairwise subsampling, the degree of clonotype sharing among donors was expected to be affected by sequencing depth. Incomplete sequencing was indicated by rarefaction of sorted-subset datasets, despite the large sequencing depth. About 5% of naive CD4, roughly 3.5% of naive CD8, about 2.5% of memory CD4, and less than 0.45% of memory CD8 clonotypes were shared across several donors. Estimated clonotype richness was generally larger for naive than for memory subsets. The small number of donors limited the genetic and exposure-history diversity represented.

Trimming takes 6 bases from V and 7 bases from J, and the germline ends sit 16 bases apart. The CDR3 sequence holds 13 residues, the cysteine and phenylalanine included. Just CDR3 DNA is preserved here, 39 bases in frame from base 1. According to the germline V gene, CDR1 reads MDHEN and CDR2 reads SYDVKM. A remark on this clone: The antigen it recognizes is unknown. Base-call qualities are not available, and no considerably larger clone is one nucleotide away.

The donors were healthy, HIV-negative adults with no recently reported acute infections or vaccinations. Every donor was a Caucasian adult living in Nashville, Tennessee, USA. CD4+ T cells were enriched by magnetic negative selection, after which naive cells were positively selected on CD45RA and the negative fraction was taken as the memory subset. Blood was collected by leukapheresis, and PBMCs were isolated by Ficoll-Histopaque density gradient centrifugation and then cryopreserved in liquid nitrogen vapor phase. Analytical flow cytometry was used to check the purity and quantity of every magnetically sorted T cell population. From each sorted fraction, genomic DNA was isolated and quantified by UV absorbance on a Nanodrop 2000c. Using the deep immunoSEQ assay, multiplex PCR amplified TCR CDR3 regions from genomic DNA. Extracted genomic DNA from each cell subset was spread evenly across all wells of several immunoSEQ 96-well plates, with each plate serving as a replicate. For sorted subsets, about 200 ng genomic DNA, equal to about 30,000 T cell genomes, was loaded into each replicate PCR. Purified libraries were quantified with a Qubit 3.0 fluorometer, sized on a Bioanalyzer 2100, and re-quantified with the KAPA Library Quantification kit. Each immunoSEQ 96-well plate was sequenced on its own single-read 150-cycle Illumina NextSeq 550 flow cell. In the source study's methods: Because the immunoSEQ output included only junctional sequences and no quality scores, the filtering could not be the same as the filtering used for full-length reads. To assign V/J genes and CDR3, sequences were annotated using PyIR, a Python wrapper for IgBLAST v1.9, with IMGT germline references. Reads were filtered out if the reads had weak V/J assignments (E-value above 1e-6), no CDR3, stop codons, out-of-frame junctions, or ambiguous translated residues. V3J clonotypes were defined by identical inferred V gene, J gene, and CDR3 amino acid sequence. Percentage overlap between repertoires was calculated by dividing the number of shared unique clonotypes by the size of the smaller repertoire. Three approaches were used to assess repertoire richness: RTK rarefaction, the Chao1 estimator, and Recon v2.1 estimates of unobserved clonotypes. Generation probabilities were computed with OLGA for all TCRbeta clonotypes obtained by the gDNA method from several donors. This immuneACCESS table, as held by TCRdb, lists in-frame sequences with V and J called but not all clones. Of the missing ones, under half trace to an unresolved V gene in checked studies; the others have no known cause. V, J and clone size are those of that table, while D and trimming were read from the DNA. This sample gives approximately 700,000 clones in total; around three quarters of them show up just once. The ten largest clones represent about 1.8% of the sample.

The sequence links TRBV28 to TRBJ2-7; D gene: possibly TRBD2, on 5 matching bases. The specimen was memory CD4+ T cells sorted from blood. According to the study, the label for this sample's cell subset or site signals: CD45RA-negative fraction. This sequence was found in a woman aged 25 to 39 in good health. The CDR3 region reads CASRDSQKGEQYF. The DNA sequence reads TGTGCCAGCAGGGACTCGCAAAAAGGGGAGCAGTACTTC.